These T cell receptor beta chains were read from a single sample in a study of T-cell reconstitution after alpha-beta-depleted transplantation in children. In TCRdb, the PCR reads were re-called with MiXCR into one record per CDR3 protein. This repertoire shows roughly 400,000 distinct CDR3 sequences, roughly 22% found once; its top ten account for 3.5% to 4%. The source was PBMCs from the stem cell graft donor, collected from the stem cell graft. Source of these receptors: a human donor who donated a stem cell graft to a child with acute myeloid leukemia. Both conserved end residues are part of each CDR3. The D gene is left open where the match is weak. Not every row has a clone size; where given, it reads once, few, many or a size class.

d_gene	abundance	v_gene	j_gene	CDR3aa	CDR3nt
.	.	TRBV12-3/TRBV12-4	TRBJ2-7	CASSFGRLPQHEQYF	TGTGCCAGCAGTTTTGGTAGGCTGCCTCAGCACGAGCAGTACTTC
.	.	TRBV4-2	TRBJ2-7	CASSQDRVSEQYF	TGTGCCAGCAGCCAAGACAGGGTTTCCGAGCAGTACTTC
.	.	TRBV15	TRBJ2-7	CATSRDLAYEQYF	TGTGCCACCAGCAGAGATTTGGCCTACGAGCAGTACTTC
.	.	TRBV3-1	TRBJ2-3	CASSQDLGPSTDTQYF	TGTGCCAGCAGCCAAGATCTCGGGCCTAGCACAGATACGCAGTATTTT
.	.	TRBV10-3	TRBJ2-3	CAISESGDSSTDTQYF	TGTGCCATCAGTGAGTCGGGAGATTCTAGCACAGATACGCAGTATTTT
TRBD1	.	TRBV18	TRBJ2-1	CASSLQGNTYNEQFF	TGTGCCAGCTCACTACAGGGGAACACCTACAATGAGCAGTTCTTC
TRBD2	few	TRBV5-1	TRBJ2-7	CASSLRGSGPYEQYF	TGCGCCAGCAGCTTGCGCGGGAGCGGCCCCTACGAGCAGTACTTC
.	.	TRBV19	TRBJ2-5	CASSSGGAAQETQYF	TGTGCCAGTAGTAGTGGGGGAGCGGCCCAAGAGACCCAGTACTTC
.	.	TRBV25-1	TRBJ1-4	CASRPAGLTKKLFF	TGTGCCAGCAGGCCCGCGGGTTTGACGAAAAAACTGTTTTTT
.	few	TRBV5-1	TRBJ2-1	CASSFNGPVISYNEQFF	TGCGCCAGCAGCTTCAACGGCCCGGTCATCTCCTACAATGAGCAGTTCTTC
.	.	TRBV28	TRBJ2-7	CASVASWGRTYEQYF	TGTGCCAGCGTAGCGAGTTGGGGCAGAACCTACGAGCAGTACTTC
.	.	TRBV11-2	TRBJ2-5	CASSFRRVEKETQYF	TGTGCCAGCAGCTTTCGGCGTGTGGAAAAAGAGACCCAGTACTTC
.	many	TRBV25-1	TRBJ1-2	CASSEFLGYTF	TGTGCCAGCAGTGAATTTCTTGGCTACACCTTC
.	few	TRBV20-1	TRBJ1-1	CSASLGRLNTEAFF	TGCAGTGCTAGTTTGGGACGCTTGAACACTGAAGCTTTCTTT
.	.	TRBV20-1	TRBJ2-7	CSASGLAYEQYF	TGCAGTGCCTCGGGTCTAGCTTACGAGCAGTACTTC
.	.	TRBV27	TRBJ2-1	CASSLSAKPIEQFF	TGTGCCAGCAGTTTATCGGCCAAACCCATCGAGCAGTTCTTC
.	many	TRBV5-6	TRBJ2-7	CASEGSTYEQYF	TGTGCCAGCGAAGGGTCCACCTACGAGCAGTACTTC
TRBD2	many	TRBV20-1	TRBJ2-5	CSAREGREGPETQYF	TGCAGTGCTAGAGAGGGCCGGGAGGGCCCCGAGACCCAGTACTTC
.	.	TRBV7-2	TRBJ2-3	CATKLRGSGDPTDTQYF	TGTGCCACCAAGCTTAGGGGATCGGGGGACCCCACAGATACGCAGTATTTT
.	.	TRBV27	TRBJ2-5	CASSPRQAETQYF	TGTGCCAGCAGTCCCAGACAGGCTGAGACCCAGTACTTC
.	.	TRBV15	TRBJ2-3	CATSRDPTRGTDTQYF	TGTGCCACCAGCAGAGATCCAACCCGCGGGACAGATACGCAGTATTTT
TRBD2	few	TRBV6-2/TRBV6-3	TRBJ2-1	CASSLSSRGLAGGNYEQFF	TGTGCCAGCAGTTTGTCGAGTCGTGGACTAGCGGGAGGCAACTATGAGCAGTTCTTC
TRBD2	.	TRBV7-4	TRBJ2-3	CASTTSGSGNTDTQYF	TGTGCCAGCACGACAAGCGGGAGCGGGAACACAGATACGCAGTATTTT
TRBD1	.	TRBV5-1	TRBJ2-7	CASSLGGDSYRYEQYF	TGCGCCAGCAGCTTGGGTGGGGACAGTTACCGCTACGAGCAGTACTTC
.	many	TRBV7-6	TRBJ2-1	CASSPRRGKYNEQFF	TGTGCCAGCAGTCCACGGCGGGGTAAATACAATGAGCAGTTCTTC
TRBD1	.	TRBV7-9	TRBJ1-5	CASSLGQGTHQPQHF	TGTGCCAGCAGCCTTGGACAGGGGACGCATCAGCCCCAGCATTTT
.	few	TRBV10-3	TRBJ2-3	CAISSGASTDTQYF	TGTGCCATCAGTTCAGGGGCGAGCACAGATACGCAGTATTTT
TRBD2	many	TRBV29-1	TRBJ2-1	CSGGLVNEQFF	TGCAGCGGAGGACTAGTCAATGAGCAGTTCTTC
.	.	TRBV20-1	TRBJ2-2	CSARVDRGDLITGELFF	TGCAGTGCTAGAGTCGATCGAGGAGACTTAATCACCGGGGAGCTGTTTTTT
.	few	TRBV28	TRBJ1-2	CASSLPQGVPYGYTF	TGTGCCAGCAGTCTACCCCAGGGAGTGCCCTATGGCTACACCTTC
TRBD1	few	TRBV28	TRBJ2-4	CASSIHRGRGNIQYF	TGTGCCAGCAGTATTCACAGGGGGCGCGGAAACATTCAGTACTTC
.	.	TRBV28	TRBJ1-2	CASSWRYGYTF	TGTGCCAGCAGTTGGCGCTATGGCTACACCTTC
.	few	TRBV12-3/TRBV12-4	TRBJ2-5	CASSLGQLETQYF	TGTGCCAGCAGTTTAGGGCAGCTGGAGACCCAGTACTTC
TRBD2	few	TRBV4-1	TRBJ2-1	CASSQTLAGIANEQFF	TGCGCCAGCAGCCAGACACTAGCGGGAATTGCAAATGAGCAGTTCTTC
.	few	TRBV6-1	TRBJ1-2	CASSVINGYTF	TGTGCCAGCAGTGTTATAAATGGCTACACCTTC
.	.	TRBV29-1	TRBJ2-3	CSRGGANTDTQYF	TGCAGCAGGGGGGGGGCGAACACAGATACGCAGTATTTT
TRBD2	many	TRBV29-1	TRBJ2-5	CSVSGRAWETQYF	TGCAGCGTAAGCGGGAGGGCTTGGGAGACCCAGTACTTC
.	many	TRBV12-3/TRBV12-4	TRBJ2-1	CASTPRASSYNEQFF	TGTGCCAGCACCCCCCGGGCATCCTCCTACAATGAGCAGTTCTTC
TRBD1	.	TRBV10-3	TRBJ1-6	CAIRQGKGSPLHF	TGTGCCATCAGACAGGGGAAAGGTTCACCCCTCCACTTT
.	few	TRBV29-1	TRBJ2-2	CSADSSGELFF	TGCAGCGCGGACTCGAGCGGGGAGCTGTTTTTT
.	.	TRBV7-2	TRBJ2-7	CASSLGRGLDEQYF	TGTGCCAGCAGCTTAGGCAGGGGTCTTGACGAGCAGTACTTC
TRBD1	.	TRBV7-2	TRBJ2-7	CASSLTEGQGNYEQYF	TGTGCCAGCAGCTTGACCGAAGGACAGGGGAACTACGAGCAGTACTTC
TRBD1	many	TRBV20-1	TRBJ2-7	CSAHRTGSYEQYF	TGCAGTGCCCACCGGACAGGGAGCTACGAGCAGTACTTC
.	.	TRBV20-1	TRBJ2-7	CSAGLGGGYEQYF	TGCAGTGCAGGCTTAGGGGGAGGCTACGAGCAGTACTTC
TRBD1	.	TRBV19	TRBJ2-5	CASSPLGTGKETQYF	TGTGCCAGTAGTCCCCTCGGGACAGGGAAAGAGACCCAGTACTTC
TRBD2	few	TRBV4-3	TRBJ2-1	CASSPAGAGWEQFF	TGCGCCAGCAGCCCCGCGGGAGCGGGTTGGGAGCAGTTCTTC
.	many	TRBV29-1	TRBJ2-1	CSVGGKPSYNEQFF	TGCAGCGTTGGGGGGAAACCCTCCTACAATGAGCAGTTCTTC
.	many	TRBV29-1	TRBJ2-7	CSVGRDIHSYEQYF	TGCAGCGTGGGGCGGGACATCCACTCCTACGAGCAGTACTTC